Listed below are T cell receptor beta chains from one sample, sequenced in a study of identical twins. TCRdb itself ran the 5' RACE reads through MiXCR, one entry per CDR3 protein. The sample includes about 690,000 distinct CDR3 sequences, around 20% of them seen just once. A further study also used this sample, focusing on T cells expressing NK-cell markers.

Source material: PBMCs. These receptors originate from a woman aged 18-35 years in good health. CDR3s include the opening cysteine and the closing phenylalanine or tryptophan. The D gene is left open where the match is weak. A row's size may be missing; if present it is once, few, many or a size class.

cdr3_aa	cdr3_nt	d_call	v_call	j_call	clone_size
CASSLFPRDTEAFF	TGTGCCAGCAGCCTATTCCCTCGGGACACTGAAGCTTTCTTT	-	TRBV6-2/TRBV6-3	TRBJ1-1	-
CASSQATAYRNTIYF	TGCGCCAGCAGCCAAGCGACGGCGTATCGGAACACCATATATTTT	-	TRBV4-3	TRBJ1-3	many
CASSFWTATDTQYF	TGTGCCAGCAGTTTCTGGACAGCCACAGATACGCAGTATTTT	-	TRBV12-3/TRBV12-4	TRBJ2-3	many
CASSPGVPQYNEQFF	TGTGCCAGCAGTCCGGGGGTCCCTCAATACAATGAGCAGTTCTTC	-	TRBV6-2/TRBV6-3	TRBJ2-1	-
CSATGPTNTGELFF	TGCAGTGCCACGGGACCGACGAACACCGGGGAGCTGTTTTTT	-	TRBV20-1	TRBJ2-2	few
CSASILVGYEQYF	TGCAGTGCTAGTATCTTGGTGGGCTACGAGCAGTACTTC	-	TRBV20-1	TRBJ2-7	few
CASSQRRYEQFF	TGTGCCAGCAGCCAACGGAGGTATGAGCAGTTCTTC	-	TRBV14	TRBJ2-1	-
CSVELSTHTQYF	TGCAGCGTTGAATTGTCCACTCATACGCAGTATTTT	-	TRBV29-1	TRBJ2-3	-
CASSLTLQETQYF	TGCGCCAGCAGCTTAACATTGCAAGAGACCCAGTACTTC	-	TRBV18	TRBJ2-5	-
CASSRTIPSYNEQFF	TGTGCCAGCAGTCGGACTATCCCCTCCTACAATGAGCAGTTCTTC	-	TRBV6-2/TRBV6-3	TRBJ2-1	many
CSAPLPPKQGGGYTF	TGCAGTGCACCGTTGCCCCCTAAACAGGGCGGTGGCTACACCTTC	-	TRBV20-1	TRBJ1-2	many
CASSFSHPYNEQFF	TGTGCCAGTAGCTTCTCGCATCCGTACAATGAGCAGTTCTTC	-	TRBV7-2	TRBJ2-1	few
CASSHQASEAFF	TGTGCCAGCAGCCATCAGGCTTCTGAAGCTTTCTTT	-	TRBV12-3/TRBV12-4	TRBJ1-1	many
CASSPESSYNEQFF	TGTGCCAGCTCACCGGAGAGCTCCTACAATGAGCAGTTCTTC	-	TRBV18	TRBJ2-1	-
CASTGLGGANTEAFF	TGCGCCAGCACTGGGTTGGGGGGCGCGAACACTGAAGCTTTCTTT	-	TRBV5-1	TRBJ1-1	-
CSALEITTNEKLFF	TGCAGTGCTCTGGAGATTACAACTAATGAAAAACTGTTTTTT	-	TRBV20-1	TRBJ1-4	many
CASSLVREDEQYF	TGTGCCAGCAGTTTAGTCAGGGAAGACGAGCAGTACTTC	-	TRBV12-3/TRBV12-4	TRBJ2-7	-
CASSPQSDTIYF	TGTGCCAGCTCACCACAAAGTGACACCATATATTTT	-	TRBV18	TRBJ1-3	-
CAISESQREHNEQFF	TGTGCCATCAGTGAGTCTCAGCGGGAGCACAATGAGCAGTTCTTC	TRBD2	TRBV10-3	TRBJ2-1	few
CSVELQGSYEQYF	TGCAGCGTTGAATTACAGGGGTCCTACGAGCAGTACTTC	TRBD1	TRBV29-1	TRBJ2-7	-
CASSHRRDGASNEQFF	TGTGCCAGCAGCCACCGTAGGGACGGGGCGTCGAATGAGCAGTTCTTC	-	TRBV7-8	TRBJ2-1	few
CSARNSYEQYF	TGCAGTGCTCGTAACAGCTACGAGCAGTACTTC	-	TRBV20-1	TRBJ2-7	many
CASSLQGTNEQYF	TGCGCCAGCAGCTTGCAGGGTACGAACGAGCAGTACTTC	-	TRBV5-1	TRBJ2-7	few
CASTIAGGTGELFF	TGTGCCAGCACGATCGCTGGGGGCACCGGGGAGCTGTTTTTT	-	TRBV12-3/TRBV12-4	TRBJ2-2	-
CSAWTSGKGSYNEQFF	TGCAGTGCTTGGACTAGCGGGAAGGGCTCCTACAATGAGCAGTTCTTC	TRBD2	TRBV20-1	TRBJ2-1	many
CASSPRPRGQNGYTF	TGTGCCAGCAGTCCAAGGCCCAGGGGGCAAAACGGCTACACCTTC	TRBD1	TRBV6-1	TRBJ1-2	few
CASSDRALDETQYF	TGTGCCAGTTCCGACAGGGCCTTGGATGAGACCCAGTACTTC	TRBD1	TRBV19	TRBJ2-5	-
CASSYVGGVSDSPLHF	TGTGCCAGCAGTTACGTGGGGGGAGTTAGTGACTCACCCCTCCACTTT	-	TRBV6-5	TRBJ1-6	few
CASSPAGGPDTQYF	TGTGCCAGCTCGCCAGCGGGGGGGCCTGATACGCAGTATTTT	TRBD2	TRBV18	TRBJ2-3	few
CASGQGAQETQYF	TGCGCCAGCGGACAGGGAGCCCAAGAGACCCAGTACTTC	TRBD1	TRBV5-1	TRBJ2-5	-
CASSLSWFESYTF	TGTGCCAGCAGCTTATCTTGGTTTGAGAGCTACACCTTC	-	TRBV7-8	TRBJ1-2	-
CASTYLAGQGYGYTF	TGTGCCAGCACCTACCTAGCGGGACAGGGGTATGGCTACACCTTC	TRBD1	TRBV6-1	TRBJ1-2	-
CSVEAGTYEQYF	TGCAGCGTTGAGGCCGGGACCTACGAGCAGTACTTC	-	TRBV29-1	TRBJ2-7	many